A single sample gave rise to the 5 T cell receptor beta chains below, sequenced in a study of tumor-infiltrating lymphocytes in primary liver carcinoma. The study co-extracted DNA and RNA from around 20-30 mg of unsorted bulk tissue. With around 450 ng total RNA as template and a constant-region primer, TCR beta cDNA was made. Sequencing libraries for TCR beta derived from three nested multiplex PCR rounds that used slightly modified ARM-PCR. The first two PCR rounds used TRBV1-TRBV30 forward primers with a C-beta reverse primer, nine to ten cycles each. TCRdb itself ran the multiplex PCR reads through MiXCR, one entry per CDR3 protein. Of around 25,000 distinct CDR3 sequences listed, 75% to 80% are singletons. Material for sequencing was liver tumor tissue from sampling region 3. Specified subset: tumor region T3, left-lateral pole. The receptors derive from a man aged 35 to 55 with primary liver carcinoma and hepatitis B virus infection.

With regard to this clonotype: The conserved phenylalanine or tryptophan normally closing the CDR3 is absent here, so this likely arose from a read error. The chain combines TRBV11-2 with TRBJ1-4, with D hard to call. This CDR3 spans 16 amino acids. Germline CDR1 reads SGHAT; CDR2 reads FQNNGV. CDR3 in DNA: TGTGCTAGCAGCAAGACTCCAGGAGGAACAAATAAAAGACTGTTTTCT. Translation: CASSKTPGGTNKRLFS.

In regard to this clonotype: The junction differs from germline at one of its ends, possibly a read error. The chain joins TRBV5-1 to TRBJ2-2; D is possibly TRBD1 or TRBD2 (5 bases each). Germline loops: CDR1 SGHRS, CDR2 YFSETQ. This CDR3 has 16 residues. The DNA for the CDR3 is TGCGCCAGCAGTGTCGGCCAGGGTGGTAGTACCGGGGAGCTGCTTTTT. It specifies CASSVGQGGSTGELLF.

Details on this clonotype: Sequence at one end of the junction differs from germline and may be a read error. The chain uses TRBV28 and TRBJ2-3, with D perhaps matching TRBD1 (6 bases). This CDR3 is built from 17 residues. Germline CDR1 and CDR2: MDHEN and SYDVKM. This CDR3 reads CASSPAGQGSNTDTQYF. CDR3 nucleotide sequence: TGTGCCAGCAGTCCAGCCGGCCAGGGGAGCAACACAGACACGCAGTATTTT. The full variable domain, with the rest looked up from reference TRBV28 and TRBJ2-3, is DVKVTQSSRYLVKRTGEKVFLECVQDMDHENMFWYRQDPGLGLRLIYFSYDVKMKEKGDIPEGYSVSREKKERFSLILESASTNQTSMYLCASSPAGQGSNTDTQYFGPGTRLTVL.

V and J are TRBV29-1 and TRBJ2-1; no definite D call. The CDR3 length is 13 residues. Germline V gene sequence: CDR1 SQVTM, CDR2 ANQGSEA. The CDR3 loop is CGAAPDCYNEQFF. CDR3 nucleotide sequence: TGCGGCGCCGCGCCTGACTGTTACAATGAGCAGTTCTTC.

The chain recombines TRBV6-5 with TRBJ1-1; D is possibly TRBD1 (6 bases). V dropped 5 bases and J dropped 3 bases, with 10 bases sitting between them. The CDR3 runs 13 residues. CDR1 is MNHEY and CDR2 is SVGAGI in the germline V gene. Written as DNA, the CDR3 is TGTGCCAGCAGTCTACAGGGAGACACTGAAGCTTTCTTT. Protein product: CASSLQGDTEAFF.